The T cell receptor (beta chain) described here comes from a study of blood T cell repertoires in COVID-19. Study background: The analysed material was cDNA or gDNA that came from T cells, B-cell-depleted T cells, or PBMCs.

Ages ranged from about 18 to 89 years, with residence in some 25 US areas. In assigning cohorts, the study relied on participant-reported clinical history. CDR3 length equals 14 residues. V was clipped by 3 bases and J by 0 bases, with 6 bases between them. Germline loops: CDR1 SNHLY, CDR2 FYNNEI. How the authors handled the data: From reference gene primer amplification, estimates of nucleated cell counts were derived. Clones were read by immunoSEQ multiplex PCR, and TCRdb kept only the in-frame ones, dropping some. V and J calls and clone size are those listed in that table; D and trimming were worked out from the DNA. The sample consists of 200,000 to 250,000 clones, approximately 80% of them appearing once.

Sequencing used PBMCs or T cells enriched from blood (not recorded which). The sequence was obtained from a man aged 25-45 years with acute COVID-19. The chain is built from TRBV2 and TRBJ1-3, with D uncertain. CDR3 amino acids: CASSEYGSGNTIYF. Written as DNA, the CDR3 is TGTGCCAGCAGTGAGTACGGCTCTGGAAACACCATATATTTT.